A selection of T cell receptor beta chains follows, all from one sample in a study of OX40 agonist ivuxolimab in advanced cancers. Assay used: immunoSEQ multiplex PCR; TCRdb lists only in-frame clones, some missing. The data contain 70,000 to 90,000 clones, 80% to 90% of them singletons. The source material was CD4+ or CD8+ T cells sorted from blood, sampled in a trial of the OX40 agonist ivuxolimab. These TCRs come from an adult with an advanced solid tumor such as melanoma, head and neck, liver or kidney cancer. CDR3s include the opening cysteine and the closing phenylalanine or tryptophan.

v_gene: TRBV6-1
len: 15
CDR3aa: CASTERGTGYYEQYF

v_gene: TRBV6-4
len: 15
CDR3aa: CASSATGTVIGGYTF

v_gene: TRBV2
len: 15
CDR3aa: CASSVGGDSGNTIYF

v_gene: TRBV7-8
len: 14
CDR3aa: CASSSSRAADTQYF

v_gene: TRBV4-2
len: 18
CDR3aa: CASSPTSGGPYFTDTQYF

v_gene: TRBV7-7
len: 13
CDR3aa: CASSSGLNQPQHF

v_gene: TRBV4-1
len: 15
CDR3aa: CASSQVGLARETQYF

v_gene: TRBV2
len: 15
CDR3aa: CASSSSRVFTDTQYF

v_gene: TRBV5-1
len: 12
CDR3aa: CASSLRGTEAFF

v_gene: TRBV5-1
len: 11
CDR3aa: CASSWADTQYF

v_gene: TRBV11-2
len: 15
CDR3aa: CASSPRQGWTDTQYF

v_gene: TRBV5-4
len: 15
CDR3aa: CASSLGWGSTDTQYF

v_gene: TRBV29-1
len: 12
CDR3aa: CSVLAGTDTQYF

v_gene: TRBV5-1
len: 14
CDR3aa: CASSPGGGYYEQYF

v_gene: TRBV5-1
len: 15
CDR3aa: CASSSTDSLRQPQHF

v_gene: TRBV6-5
len: 13
CDR3aa: CASSLNRNSPLHF

v_gene: TRBV10-2
len: 13
CDR3aa: CASSALESYEQYF

v_gene: TRBV4-1
len: 15
CDR3aa: CASSQDLVYNSPLHF

v_gene: TRBV28
len: 11
CDR3aa: CASSLRVEQYF

v_gene: TRBV6-1
len: 15
CDR3aa: CASSDTGPGDTEAFF

v_gene: TRBV6-1
len: 14
CDR3aa: CASSADRESYEQYF

v_gene: TRBV10-3
len: 13
CDR3aa: CAIRSGLDSPLHF

v_gene: TRBV9
len: 17
CDR3aa: CASSFRDSGSGANVLTF

v_gene: TRBV5-4
len: 17
CDR3aa: CASSQQGDPDSNQPQHF

v_gene: TRBV29-1
len: 14
CDR3aa: CSVEGDSHNYGYTF

v_gene: TRBV6-6
len: 16
CDR3aa: CASSYSLGLAKGEQYF

v_gene: TRBV29-1
len: 13
CDR3aa: CSVQDQYNSPLHF

v_gene: TRBV5-1
len: 16
CDR3aa: CASSPGTDHRTDTQYF

v_gene: TRBV25-1
len: 16
CDR3aa: CASSEGWLAGGETQYF

v_gene: TRBV6-1
len: 14
CDR3aa: CASRHPHSQETQYF

v_gene: TRBV18
len: 14
CDR3aa: CASSPLDGNYGYTF

v_gene: TRBV21-1
len: 22
CDR3aa: CASSKAWSLRPTLTDSNQPQHF

v_gene: TRBV2
len: 13
CDR3aa: CASRGTASYEQYF

v_gene: TRBV10-1
len: 14
CDR3aa: CASSEGYRAGELFF

v_gene: TRBV5-1
len: 15
CDR3aa: CASSLEDRDTDTQYF

v_gene: TRBV5-4
len: 17
CDR3aa: CASSRTSGGSSTDTQYF

v_gene: TRBV18
len: 15
CDR3aa: CASSPRTGGNTEAFF

v_gene: TRBV10-2
len: 10
CDR3aa: CASSLNEQFF

v_gene: TRBV2
len: 13
CDR3aa: CASGGTGVGEQYF

v_gene: TRBV7-3
len: 14
CDR3aa: CASSLGSGSYEQFF

v_gene: TRBV12-5
len: 16
CDR3aa: CASGLVMGRGRFEQYF

v_gene: TRBV28
len: 11
CDR3aa: CASSLAYEQYF

v_gene: TRBV19
len: 14
CDR3aa: CASSLRPTNTEAFF

v_gene: TRBV5-1
len: 16
CDR3aa: CASSLAGGTSLNEQFF

v_gene: TRBV6-1
len: 12
CDR3aa: CASAYYTGELFF

v_gene: TRBV5-1
len: 12
CDR3aa: CASKLGTSEQFF

v_gene: TRBV6-6
len: 16
CDR3aa: CASSPGQGASNQPQHF

v_gene: TRBV9
len: 11
CDR3aa: CASSQYNEQFF

v_gene: TRBV5-1
len: 15
CDR3aa: CASSLLWQSRETQYF

v_gene: TRBV5-1
len: 13
CDR3aa: CASSLAAGIRQFF